This T cell receptor (beta chain) came from a study of blood T cell repertoires in COVID-19. V lost 5 bases to trimming and J lost 5 bases, with 10 bases between them. Germline-derived CDR1 and CDR2 are SNHLY and FYNNEI. The CDR3 runs 14 residues. Sequenced by immunoSEQ multiplex PCR; TCRdb stores in-frame clones only, minus some. This sample yields tens of thousands of clones, of which 85% to 90% are seen a single time; more than 7% belongs to the top ten. This clonotype was obtained from a man aged 25-45 years with active or convalescent COVID-19. Material for sequencing was peripheral blood. V is TRBV2 and J is TRBJ1-6; TRBD1 might be the D (6 bases). Here the CDR3 reads CASSPGQHNSPLHF. For the CDR3, the DNA is TGTGCCAGCAGTCCGGGACAACATAATTCACCCCTCCACTTT.